Reported below is one T cell receptor (beta chain). Systemic immunosuppression or autoimmune disease history was grounds to exclude patients. Repertoires were generated with immunoSEQ multiplex PCR, while TCRdb's copy carries only in-frame clones and drops some. This sample has about 26,000 clones, with around nine tenths found just once. The sample belongs to a study of OX40 agonist ivuxolimab in advanced cancers. This CDR3 region has 15 residues. Germline lookup yields CDR1 SGDLS and CDR2 YYNGEE. V lost 3 bases and J lost 2; bases outside the gene matches: 6. Specimen: CD4+ or CD8+ T cells sorted from blood, collected in a trial of the OX40 agonist ivuxolimab. The TCR was taken from an adult with an advanced solid tumor such as melanoma, head and neck, liver or kidney cancer. V is TRBV9 and J is TRBJ2-7; 9 nucleotides line up with TRBD1. For the CDR3, the DNA is TGTGCCAGCAGCGAGGGGACAGGGCCAACCTACGAGCAGTACTTC. It translates to CASSEGTGPTYEQYF.